This entry concerns a single T cell receptor (beta chain). Its antigen is not identified. CDR3 size: 12 residues. Germline V gives CDR1 SGHRS, CDR2 YFSETQ. The V end was cut by 2 bases, the J end by 10 bases, with 10 bases between. Generated by immunoSEQ multiplex PCR, the TCRdb table keeps only in-frame clones and is missing some. The sample lists approximately 90,000 clones; roughly 90% were seen once. These data originate in a study of OX40 agonist ivuxolimab in advanced cancers. Findings of the study overall: Relatively little clonal expansion, among the lowest observed, appeared in partial responders at 0.1-3.0 mg/kg.

This TCR came from an adult with an advanced solid tumor such as melanoma, head and neck, liver or kidney cancer. This sample comprised CD4+ or CD8+ T cells sorted from blood, obtained in a trial of the OX40 agonist ivuxolimab. V gene TRBV5-1 combines with J gene TRBJ2-1; D is undetermined. The CDR3 protein is CASSLGRGEQFF. As DNA, the CDR3 is TGCGCCAGCAGCTTAGGTAGAGGCGAGCAGTTCTTC.